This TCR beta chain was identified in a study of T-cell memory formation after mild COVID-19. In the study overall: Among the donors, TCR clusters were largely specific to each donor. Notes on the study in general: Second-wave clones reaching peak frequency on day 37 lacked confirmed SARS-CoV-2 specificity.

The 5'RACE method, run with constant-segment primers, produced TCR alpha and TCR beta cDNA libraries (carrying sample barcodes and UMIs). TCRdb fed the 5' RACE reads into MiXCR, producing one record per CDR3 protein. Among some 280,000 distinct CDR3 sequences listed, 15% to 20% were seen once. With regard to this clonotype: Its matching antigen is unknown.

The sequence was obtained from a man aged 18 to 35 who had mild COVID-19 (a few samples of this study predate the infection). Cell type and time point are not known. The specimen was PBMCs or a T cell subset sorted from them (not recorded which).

CDR3 region: CASSPPGHPNSPLHF. As DNA, the CDR3 is TGTGCCAGCTCACCGCCCGGACATCCTAATTCACCCCTCCACTTT. The rearrangement joins TRBV18 to TRBJ1-6; the D gene is possibly TRBD1 (5 bases). There are 15 residues in the CDR3. Germline CDR1 is KGHSH and CDR2 is LQKENI. V was trimmed by 3 bases and J by 6 bases, leaving 12 bases between them. The variable domain in full, with the rest retrieved from reference TRBV18 and TRBJ1-6, is NAGVMQNPRHLVRRRGQEARLRCSPMKGHSHVYWYRQLPEEGLKFMVYLQKENIIDESGMPKERFSAEFPKEGPSILRIQQVVRGDSAAYFCASSPPGHPNSPLHFGNGTRLTVT.